This TCR beta chain was recorded in a study of blood T cells in healthy people across ages. General observations from the study: Among long-lived donors, naive CD4+ cells were more numerous and diversity higher than in aged donors.

The authors extracted at least 6 micrograms of total RNA per sample. Through a sample-barcoded 5' primer and a J-beta primer mix, a second PCR was run for about 6 to 11 cycles. From the 5' RACE reads, TCRdb called clonotypes with MiXCR, one entry per CDR3 protein. The table includes more than 650,000 distinct CDR3 sequences, around a fifth detected once. The V and J ends lost 7 bases and 4 bases, in that order; junction bases with no gene match: 1. The CDR3 sequence is 12 residues long. Germline lookup yields CDR1 SQVTM and CDR2 ANQGSEA. This clonotype was seen a handful of times. Its specificity is unknown.

Sequencing was done on a sample of blood. V usage is TRBV29-1 and J usage is TRBJ1-2; 12 bases fit TRBD1. This sequence originates from a man between 65 and 80 years old in good health. The CDR3 reads CSGGQGAYGYTF. The DNA of the CDR3 is TGCAGCGGGGGACAGGGGGCCTATGGCTACACCTTC.